This is a list of T cell receptor beta chains from one sample in a study of T cell responses to AZD1222 COVID-19 vaccine. Sequencing was performed with immunoSEQ multiplex PCR; in TCRdb, only in-frame clones are kept and a portion is missing. The sample lists roughly 130,000 clones, approximately 88% occurring once. The sequencing here drew on peripheral blood, taken on day 0 of AZD1222 vaccination. The receptors were gathered from an adult in good health. Each CDR3 is given with its conserved first and last residue. The D gene is left open where the match is weak. Clone size, where shown, is once, few, many, or a class for clones that have expanded.

size	D	V	J	CDR3	DNA
NA	NA	TRBV28	TRBJ1-3	CASSFHKAGNTIYF	TGTGCCAGCAGTTTTCATAAGGCCGGAAACACCATATATTTT
once	NA	TRBV29-1	TRBJ1-5	CSVGADNGPQHF	TGCAGCGTTGGTGCTGACAATGGGCCCCAGCATTTT
NA	NA	TRBV18	TRBJ2-6	CASSPPGQAGANVLTF	TGTGCCAGCTCACCACCTGGGCAGGCTGGGGCCAACGTCCTGACTTTC
NA	NA	TRBV10-1	TRBJ1-1	CASSPTVNTEAFF	TGCGCCAGCAGTCCGACTGTGAACACTGAAGCTTTCTTT
once	NA	TRBV18	TRBJ2-3	CASSPPPGGTDTQYF	TGTGCCAGCTCACCACCGCCAGGCGGAACAGATACGCAGTATTTT
NA	NA	TRBV5-1	TRBJ1-1	CASSPGLRPSNTEAFF	TGCGCCAGCAGCCCGGGACTCCGTCCCTCGAACACTGAAGCTTTCTTT
NA	NA	TRBV10-2	TRBJ1-6	CASSGVPTGGYSPLHF	TGCGCCAGCAGTGGTGTCCCGACAGGCGGATACTCACCCCTCCACTTT
NA	NA	TRBV7-8	TRBJ1-5	CASSLGRGNSNQPQHF	TGTGCCAGCAGCTTAGGGCGGGGAAATAGCAATCAGCCCCAGCATTTT
NA	NA	TRBV7-3	TRBJ1-1	CASSLGGIIGTEAFF	TGTGCCAGCAGCTTAGGAGGGATCATTGGCACTGAAGCTTTCTTT
NA	TRBD1	TRBV19	TRBJ1-4	CASSSQGGTPEKLFF	TGTGCCAGTAGTTCACAAGGGGGCACGCCTGAAAAACTGTTTTTT
NA	NA	TRBV2	TRBJ1-2	CASRRDDYGYTF	TGTGCCAGCAGAAGGGACGACTATGGCTACACCTTC
NA	NA	TRBV24-1	TRBJ2-7	CATSDPLLEQYF	TGTGCCACCAGTGATCCACTACTGGAGCAGTACTTC
NA	NA	TRBV7-2	TRBJ1-5	CASSLVGASNQPQHF	TGTGCCAGCAGCTTAGTCGGGGCGAGCAATCAGCCCCAGCATTTT
NA	NA	TRBV19	TRBJ1-2	CASSIGQAAGYGYTF	TGTGCCAGTAGTATAGGTCAAGCAGCTGGCTATGGCTACACCTTC
once	NA	TRBV27	TRBJ1-3	CASSPFSGNTIYF	TGTGCCAGCAGTCCATTCTCTGGAAACACCATATATTTT
NA	TRBD1	TRBV4-1	TRBJ1-2	CASMSRDRGYGYTF	TGCGCCAGCATGTCCCGGGACAGGGGCTATGGCTACACCTTC
NA	NA	TRBV5-5	TRBJ1-5	CASSGGESNQPQHF	TGTGCCAGCAGCGGGGGGGAGAGCAATCAGCCCCAGCATTTT
NA	NA	TRBV7-3	TRBJ1-1	CASSTEGGLEAFF	TGTGCCAGCAGCACGGAGGGGGGGCTTGAAGCTTTCTTT
once	NA	TRBV29-1	TRBJ1-2	CSVPVQGKQDGYTF	TGCAGCGTCCCCGTCCAGGGTAAACAGGATGGCTACACCTTC
NA	TRBD1	TRBV5-1	TRBJ1-2	CASSYGTGSEGHGYTF	TGCGCCAGCAGCTATGGGACAGGGAGTGAGGGTCATGGCTACACCTTC
few	NA	TRBV18	TRBJ1-1	CASSGDQNTEAFF	TGTGCCAGCTCAGGGGATCAGAACACTGAAGCTTTCTTT
NA	NA	TRBV28	TRBJ2-1	CASEGGQGYNEQFF	TGTGCCAGCGAGGGGGGCCAGGGCTACAATGAGCAGTTCTTC
NA	TRBD2	TRBV18	TRBJ2-1	CASSPAGTSGLYNEQFF	TGTGCCAGCTCACCCGCCGGGACTAGCGGACTCTACAATGAGCAGTTCTTC
NA	NA	TRBV3-1/TRBV3-2	TRBJ1-2	CASSQSQGGNYGYTF	TGTGCCAGCAGCCAATCCCAGGGTGGTAACTATGGCTACACCTTC